Measured by frequency, the clone carrying this TCR beta chain is medium-sized. Its target is unknown. The CDR3 is made up of 15 amino acids. The germline CDR1 and CDR2 sequences are MNHNS and SASEGT. Deletions cut 6 bases from V and 2 bases from J, with 11 bases between. These data are taken from a study of cytomegalovirus exposure and HLA in healthy donors. Study-level points and caveats: Analyzed later, most CMV-associated TCR beta chains appeared HLA-restricted. Most TCR sequences proved rare, with some public TCRs found in many donors. A list of 150 to 200 TCR beta chains associated with cytomegalovirus was given.

A multiplex PCR was run with 60 Vbeta primers and 13 Jbeta primers. Profiled with immunoSEQ multiplex PCR; TCRdb holds only in-frame clones, not every one. This sample contains approximately 45,000 clones. V gene TRBV6-1 combines with J gene TRBJ2-6; D is possibly TRBD1 (6 bases). The specimen sequenced was PBMCs. This sequence originates from a male donor in good health and CMV-seronegative. CDR3 coding DNA: TGTGCCAGCAGCGTTTCAGGGGCTGGGGCCAACGTCCTGACTTTC. This sequence encodes CASSVSGAGANVLTF.